These 13 T cell receptor beta chains were sequenced from one sample in a study of immune evolution from preneoplasia to lung adenocarcinoma. Generated by immunoSEQ multiplex PCR, the TCRdb table keeps only in-frame clones and is missing some. The data hold 1,200 or so clones, with around 82% observed a single time. The sequenced material came from FFPE adjacent normal lung tissue. These TCRs come from a person between 60 and 70 years old with lung adenocarcinoma.

The rearrangement links TRBV4-2 to TRBJ2-6, with TRBD1 matching over 7 bases. This CDR3 has 16 amino acids. Germline V gene sequence: CDR1 LGHNA, CDR2 YNFKEQ. V was pared by 5 bases and J by 4 bases, with 8 bases of the junction left unmatched. Here the CDR3 reads CASSRGRVNGANVLTF. Here the CDR3 DNA reads TGTGCCAGCAGCAGGGGGCGGGTGAACGGGGCCAACGTCCTGACTTTC.

The V gene is TRBV9, the J gene TRBJ2-7, with D unresolved. The V gene's germline CDR1 is SGDLS and CDR2 YYNGEE. Trimming took 0 bases from V and 5 from J, leaving 9 bases between them. CDR3 length: 13 amino acids. The CDR3 region has the DNA TGTGCCAGCAGCGTAGGGATAGGAAACGAGCAGTACTTC. Protein: CASSVGIGNEQYF.

The chain joins TRBV28 to TRBJ2-7; D is unresolved. Trimming stripped 3 bases from V and 0 bases from J, with 6 bases between. Looked up from germline, CDR1 is MDHEN and CDR2 is SYDVKM. This CDR3 has 13 residues. The chain's CDR3 is CASSFRISYEQYF. CDR3 coding DNA: TGTGCCAGCAGTTTTCGTATCTCCTACGAGCAGTACTTC. The whole variable domain, filled in from reference TRBV28 and TRBJ2-7, reads DVKVTQSSRYLVKRTGEKVFLECVQDMDHENMFWYRQDPGLGLRLIYFSYDVKMKEKGDIPEGYSVSREKKERFSLILESASTNQTSMYLCASSFRISYEQYFGPGTRLTVT.

The CDR3 DNA reads as TGTGCCAGCAGCTTAGAAGGGACAGTTTACAATGAGCAGTTCTTC. It specifies CASSLEGTVYNEQFF. The chain recombines TRBV7-2 with TRBJ2-1; 7 positions match TRBD1. Per germline, CDR1 SGHTA and CDR2 FQGNSA. The V gene end was trimmed by 1 base and the J gene end by 4 bases; junction bases not matched to a gene: 4. The CDR3 runs 15 residues.

The V call is TRBV27, the J call TRBJ1-1, with 8 bases matching TRBD1. Germline V gene lookup returns CDR1 MNHEY and CDR2 SMNVEV (reference sequence). This CDR3 has 14 amino acids. V shed 2 bases and J 3 bases; nucleotides not matched to a gene: 2. The CDR3 region is CASSLDRGYTEAFF. The CDR3 nucleotides read TGTGCCAGCAGTTTAGACAGGGGTTACACTGAAGCTTTCTTT.

This chain links TRBV10-3 with TRBJ1-1, with 9 nucleotides matching TRBD1. The CDR3 loop spans 15 amino acids. The germline V gene encodes CDR1 ENHRY and CDR2 SYGVKD. V lost 4 bases, J lost 4 bases, and 7 bases stayed unmatched. The chain's CDR3 is CAISVPGQGVTEAFF. The CDR3 coding sequence is TGTGCCATCAGTGTGCCGGGACAGGGCGTCACTGAAGCTTTCTTT.

The gene calls are TRBV6-4 and TRBJ2-3; 8 bases fit TRBD2. From germline, CDR1 is MRHNA and CDR2 SNTAGT. The CDR3 totals 14 residues. Losses at the gene ends were 4 bases for V and 0 bases for J; bases not matched to a gene: 0. CDR3 nucleotide sequence: TGTGCCAGCAGTGTAGCGGGAAGCACAGATACGCAGTATTTT. This codes for CASSVAGSTDTQYF.

The gene calls are TRBV28 and TRBJ2-5; the D is unclear. In germline, CDR1 is MDHEN, CDR2 SYDVKM. V lost 6 bases, J lost 7 bases, and 12 bases lay in between. There are 12 residues in the CDR3. The CDR3 loop reads CASRTPEGTQYF. The CDR3 region has the DNA TGTGCCAGCAGGACGCCCGAAGGGACCCAGTACTTC. The complete variable domain, with remaining parts taken from reference TRBV28 and TRBJ2-5, reads DVKVTQSSRYLVKRTGEKVFLECVQDMDHENMFWYRQDPGLGLRLIYFSYDVKMKEKGDIPEGYSVSREKKERFSLILESASTNQTSMYLCASRTPEGTQYFGPGTRLLVL.

The chain has TRBV29-1 and TRBJ1-1, with D possibly matching TRBD1 (6 bases). The CDR3 loop spans 13 amino acids. Trimming removed 7 bases at V and 1 base at J, with 13 bases between. Germline CDR1 reads SQVTM; CDR2 reads ANQGSEA. In DNA, the CDR3 is TGCAGCGATTCGACAGGAGAGAACACTGAAGCTTTCTTT. This sequence encodes CSDSTGENTEAFF.

The chain uses TRBV7-8 and TRBJ2-1, with 8 bases fitting TRBD2. The CDR3 is 15 amino acids. Germline CDR1 reads SGHVS; CDR2 reads FQNEAQ. V gave up 6 bases and J gave up 6 bases; unmatched junction bases: 10. CDR3 coding DNA: TGTGCCAGCAGGCAGGGGACTAGTGATCCCAATGAGCAGTTCTTC. It translates to CASRQGTSDPNEQFF.

The chain uses TRBV20-1 and TRBJ2-1; no definite D call. The CDR3 contains 10 residues. V lost 5 bases and J 5 bases, leaving 4 bases between the germline ends. Looked up from germline, CDR1 is DFQATT and CDR2 is SNEGSKA (reference sequence). CDR3 loop: CSASDNEQFF. The CDR3 DNA sequence: TGCAGTGCTTCGGACAATGAGCAGTTCTTC.

This clone turned up a few times. The V and J genes are TRBV2 and TRBJ2-5; D is unclear. The CDR3 spans 16 residues. The V gene's germline CDR1 is SNHLY and CDR2 FYNNEI. V was cut by 4 bases and J by 0 bases, with 15 bases left in between. The CDR3, as DNA: TGTGCCAGCAGTGGGGCGGAGCACTTGTACCAAGAGACCCAGTACTTC. It encodes CASSGAEHLYQETQYF. The full variable domain, completed using reference TRBV2 and TRBJ2-5, is EPEVTQTPSHQVTQMGQEVILRCVPISNHLYFYWYRQILGQKVEFLVSFYNNEISEKSEIFDDQFSVERPDGSNFTLKIRSTKLEDSAMYFCASSGAEHLYQETQYFGPGTRLLVL.

CDR3 amino acids: CASSLSGRVYNEQFF. The CDR3 coding sequence is TGTGCCAGCAGCCTTAGCGGGAGGGTCTATAATGAGCAGTTCTTC. The V gene is TRBV7-3, the J gene TRBJ2-1, with 11 bases fitting TRBD2. The CDR3 sequence is 15 residues long. The germline V gene encodes CDR1 SGHTA and CDR2 FQGTGA. V shed 5 bases, J shed 7 bases, and the junction held 7 bases outside the gene matches.